This is a list of T cell receptor beta chains from one sample in a study of blood T cells in healthy people across ages. TCRdb recomputed calls from the 5' RACE reads with MiXCR, one row per CDR3 protein. This sample yields about 620,000 distinct CDR3 sequences, of which 52% are seen a single time; around an eighth belongs to the top ten. Sequencing was performed on blood. The origin of the receptors is a woman of 80 years or more in good health. CDR3s include the opening cysteine and the closing phenylalanine or tryptophan. The D gene is left open where the match is weak. For some rows the clone size is stated as once, few or many, or as a class when expanded; others skip it.

v_gene: TRBV29-1
abundance: many
j_gene: TRBJ1-5
d_gene: -
CDR3aa: CSVGPGRNQPQHF
CDR3nt: TGCAGCGTTGGCCCAGGGCGAAATCAGCCCCAGCATTTT

v_gene: TRBV5-1
abundance: -
j_gene: TRBJ2-7
d_gene: TRBD2
CDR3aa: CASSLGGTSGYEQYF
CDR3nt: TGCGCCAGCAGCCTGGGTGGGACTAGCGGCTACGAGCAGTACTTC

v_gene: TRBV27
abundance: many
j_gene: TRBJ2-6
d_gene: -
CDR3aa: CASSQRPLEGANVLTF
CDR3nt: TGTGCCAGCAGTCAACGCCCGTTGGAAGGGGCCAACGTCCTGACTTTC

v_gene: TRBV5-5
abundance: -
j_gene: TRBJ2-7
d_gene: -
CDR3aa: CASSLGQTHEQYF
CDR3nt: TGTGCCAGCAGCTTGGGCCAGACCCACGAGCAGTACTTC

v_gene: TRBV6-6
abundance: -
j_gene: TRBJ2-5
d_gene: -
CDR3aa: CATRRGQETQYF
CDR3nt: TGTGCCACCCGAAGGGGGCAAGAGACCCAGTACTTC

v_gene: TRBV7-2
abundance: -
j_gene: TRBJ1-1
d_gene: TRBD1
CDR3aa: CASSLRSRQGAEAFF
CDR3nt: TGTGCCAGCAGCTTAAGGTCGAGACAGGGGGCTGAAGCTTTCTTT

v_gene: TRBV3-1
abundance: once
j_gene: TRBJ2-1
d_gene: -
CDR3aa: CASSLTGRSGINEQFF
CDR3nt: TGTGCCAGCAGCCTAACAGGGAGGAGCGGCATCAATGAGCAGTTCTTC

v_gene: TRBV7-9
abundance: -
j_gene: TRBJ1-2
d_gene: -
CDR3aa: CASSLDLRGNYGYTF
CDR3nt: TGTGCCAGCAGCTTAGACCTCCGGGGGAACTATGGCTACACCTTC

v_gene: TRBV4-1
abundance: many
j_gene: TRBJ2-7
d_gene: TRBD1
CDR3aa: CASRRTGSYEQYF
CDR3nt: TGCGCCAGCAGGCGGACAGGGTCATACGAGCAGTACTTC

v_gene: TRBV20-1
abundance: -
j_gene: TRBJ2-7
d_gene: TRBD2
CDR3aa: CSARGLAGDEQYF
CDR3nt: TGCAGTGCTAGGGGACTAGCGGGAGACGAGCAGTACTTC

v_gene: TRBV5-6
abundance: many
j_gene: TRBJ2-4
d_gene: TRBD1
CDR3aa: CASSLRSDRGILRKNIQYF
CDR3nt: TGTGCCAGCAGCTTGCGATCGGACAGGGGAATTTTGAGGAAAAACATTCAGTACTTC

v_gene: TRBV12-3/TRBV12-4
abundance: -
j_gene: TRBJ2-3
d_gene: -
CDR3aa: CASSPGDEGTQYF
CDR3nt: TGTGCCAGCAGTCCAGGGGACGAAGGAACGCAGTATTTT

v_gene: TRBV9
abundance: many
j_gene: TRBJ2-5
d_gene: -
CDR3aa: CASSVDPAGKETQYF
CDR3nt: TGTGCCAGCAGCGTAGATCCAGCGGGTAAAGAGACCCAGTACTTC

v_gene: TRBV10-2
abundance: -
j_gene: TRBJ2-7
d_gene: -
CDR3aa: CASSLIYSSYEQYF
CDR3nt: TGCGCCAGCAGTTTAATCTACAGCTCCTACGAGCAGTACTTC

v_gene: TRBV12-3/TRBV12-4
abundance: -
j_gene: TRBJ1-2
d_gene: -
CDR3aa: CASSPAGRESYGYTF
CDR3nt: TGTGCCAGCAGCCCAGCTGGCCGGGAGAGTTATGGCTACACCTTC

v_gene: TRBV9
abundance: many
j_gene: TRBJ2-5
d_gene: -
CDR3aa: CASSVGSGSETQYF
CDR3nt: TGTGCCAGCAGCGTAGGATCAGGATCCGAGACCCAGTACTTC

v_gene: TRBV2
abundance: -
j_gene: TRBJ1-1
d_gene: -
CDR3aa: CASSEKEVTEAFF
CDR3nt: TGTGCCAGCAGTGAGAAGGAGGTCACTGAAGCTTTCTTT

v_gene: TRBV20-1
abundance: -
j_gene: TRBJ1-5
d_gene: -
CDR3aa: CSASVAGSQPQHF
CDR3nt: TGCAGTGCTAGTGTGGCAGGGAGCCAGCCCCAGCATTTT

v_gene: TRBV12-3/TRBV12-4
abundance: -
j_gene: TRBJ2-5
d_gene: -
CDR3aa: CASSLRRGVQETQYF
CDR3nt: TGTGCCAGCAGTTTGCGCAGGGGAGTGCAAGAGACCCAGTACTTC

v_gene: TRBV7-7
abundance: many
j_gene: TRBJ2-1
d_gene: TRBD2
CDR3aa: CASAIAGGYEQFF
CDR3nt: TGTGCCAGCGCGATAGCGGGAGGATATGAGCAGTTCTTC

v_gene: TRBV20-1
abundance: many
j_gene: TRBJ2-3
d_gene: -
CDR3aa: CSATLADTQYF
CDR3nt: TGCAGTGCCACACTAGCAGATACGCAGTATTTT

v_gene: TRBV7-9
abundance: -
j_gene: TRBJ2-4
d_gene: TRBD2
CDR3aa: CASSLGTSGAKNIQYF
CDR3nt: TGTGCCAGCAGCCTCGGGACTAGCGGGGCCAAAAACATTCAGTACTTC

v_gene: TRBV25-1
abundance: -
j_gene: TRBJ1-2
d_gene: TRBD1
CDR3aa: CATHQTGTFRGYTF
CDR3nt: TGTGCCACCCACCAGACAGGGACATTCCGTGGCTACACCTTC

v_gene: TRBV20-1
abundance: -
j_gene: TRBJ1-4
d_gene: -
CDR3aa: CSARWLTNEKLFF
CDR3nt: TGCAGTGCTAGGTGGCTAACTAATGAAAAACTGTTTTTT

v_gene: TRBV15
abundance: -
j_gene: TRBJ2-1
d_gene: TRBD2
CDR3aa: CATSGLTSGGAYNEQFF
CDR3nt: TGTGCCACCAGCGGATTGACCAGCGGGGGGGCCTACAATGAGCAGTTCTTC